These 14 T cell receptor beta chains were all obtained from the same sample, sequenced in a study of CD8+ T cells in alopecia areata. Sequencing templates came from extracted RNA that was reverse transcribed into cDNA. Only in-frame clones appear in the TCRdb table, and some are missing; sequencing was by immunoSEQ multiplex PCR. Sampling found 3,900 or so clones, none seen once. Pooled cutaneous lymph node cells were sorted using CD4, CD8alpha, NKG2D, NKG2ACE and other markers. Sequencing was carried out using CD8+ T cells sorted from a lymph node. The receptors derive from a C3H/HeJ mouse with alopecia areata. This line is of MHC haplotype H2-k.

This clone was recorded at least ten times. Mouse names are used for the genes. The read terminates 4 residues ahead of where the CDR3 ends, so the germline J gene completes it. The chain combines TRBV13-3 with TRBJ1-1; possible D gene TRBD1, 6 bases. The CDR3 has 15 residues. V was shortened by 0 bases and J by 0 bases, with 9 bases between the two germline ends. Germline V CDR1 and CDR2: NNHDY, SYVADS. CDR3 DNA, as far as it was read: TGTGCCAGCAGTGATGAGGGGGGCCCAAACACA. Translation: CASSDEGGPNT. The full CDR3 is CASSDEGGPNTEVFF.

This clone was picked up a small number of times. Gene names follow the mouse nomenclature. The part of the CDR3 DNA that was read is TGTGCCAGCAGTGATGCAAGGGGTCAAAAC. Translating it yields CASSDARGQN. The whole CDR3 protein is CASSDARGQNTLYF. The gene calls are TRBV13-3 and TRBJ2-4; unclear D gene. The CDR3 extends 4 residues past the end of the read, so its final part is completed from the germline J gene. The V and J ends lost 0 bases and 1 base respectively, with 6 bases between them. CDR1 is NNHDY and CDR2 is SYVADS in the germline V gene. The CDR3 consists of 14 residues.

Note on this clone: Here the gene names and germline are mouse. Sequencing ends 4 residues short of the CDR3 end; the germline J gene provides the rest. The chain employs TRBV13-1 and TRBJ2-5; TRBD2 aligns across 12 bases. Per the germline V gene, CDR1 is NSHNY and CDR2 is SYGAGN. The CDR3 length is 14 residues. The CDR3 sequence is CASARDWGEDTQYF. CDR3 DNA (partial): TGTGCCAGCGCCCGGGACTGGGGGGAAGAC.

This clone came up a few times. Gene names and germline match the mouse. The read ends 4 residues shy of where the CDR3 ends; the end is completed using the germline J gene. The chain couples TRBV4 to TRBJ2-5; 8 bases line up with TRBD1. CDR3 length: 14 residues. Germline CDR1 is LGHDT and CDR2 is YNNKQL (reference sequence). V trimming: 5 bases; J trimming: 3 bases; junction bases outside the gene matches: 4. CDR3 sequence: CASSPDRGQDTQYF. The CDR3 DNA, read in part, is TGTGCCAGCAGCCCAGACAGGGGTCAAGAC.

This clone has just a few counts. Its ends do not fully match the called genes, so a read error is possible. Germline and genes: mouse. The CDR3 end lies 4 residues beyond the end of the read and is filled in from the germline J gene. This rearrangement joins TRBV19 to TRBJ2-7, with D perhaps TRBD1 (6 bases). From germline, CDR1 is FNHDT and CDR2 SITEND (reference sequence). This CDR3 region has 14 residues. The part of the CDR3 DNA that was read is TGTGCCGGCAGTCTAAACAGGGAGGATTAT. As protein: CAGSLNREDY. The full CDR3 reads CAGSLNREDYEQYF.

A remark on this clone: The germline and genes are mouse ones. The read ends 4 residues early relative to the CDR3; the germline J gene fills the gap. The chain employs TRBV29 and TRBJ2-5, with 9 bases lining up with TRBD1. CDR1 is MSHET and CDR2 is SYDVDS in the germline V gene. CDR3 length equals 15 residues. The J segment lost 3 bases and the V segment lost 2 bases, leaving 3 bases of the junction unmatched. Incomplete CDR3 DNA: TGTGCTAGCAGTTTAGAGGACAGGGGTCAAGAC. It yields the protein CASSLEDRGQD. The full CDR3 protein reads CASSLEDRGQDTQYF.

The sample holds many counts of this clone. Germline and genes: mouse. The read terminates 4 residues ahead of where the CDR3 ends, so the germline J gene completes it. V and J are TRBV19 and TRBJ1-1; 9 bases line up with TRBD1. Trimming cost V 1 base and J 3 bases; bases outside gene matches: 1. Germline CDR1 FNHDT, CDR2 SITEND (reference sequence). This CDR3 has 14 amino acids. Incomplete CDR3 DNA: TGTGCCAGCAGTATACGACAGGGGGACACA. It yields the protein CASSIRQGDT. The whole CDR3 protein is CASSIRQGDTEVFF.

This clone was seen ten or more times. Gene and germline names: mouse. The read falls 4 residues short of the CDR3 end, and the missing part is taken from the germline J gene. This chain connects TRBV5 to TRBJ2-3, with 8 positions matching TRBD2. Germline V lookup: CDR1 LGHNA, CDR2 YNLKQL (reference sequence). The CDR3 length is 16 residues. Trimming at V came to 4 bases and at J to 0 bases, leaving 6 bases not matched to a gene. This CDR3 is CASSPRLGSSAETLYF. The CDR3 bases that were read are TGTGCCAGCAGCCCTCGACTGGGGTCTAGTGCAGAA.

In this sample, this clone turned up many times. Gene names and germline refer to mouse. The read comes to an end 4 residues before the CDR3 does, leaving the germline J gene to fill in the end. The chain has TRBV5 and TRBJ1-1; 9 positions agree with TRBD1. With 3 bases clipped from V and 1 base from J, the junction kept 6 bases outside the gene matches. The germline V gene encodes CDR1 LGHNA and CDR2 YNLKQL (reference sequence). The CDR3 is made up of 16 amino acids. The part of the CDR3 DNA that was read is TGTGCCAGCAGCCACTTACAGGGGGCGGGAAACACA. Protein product: CASSHLQGAGNT. The complete CDR3 reads CASSHLQGAGNTEVFF.

There are many counts of this clone. The genes and germline here are from mouse. Read coverage stops 4 residues before the CDR3 terminus; the germline J gene supplies the remainder. The rearrangement uses TRBV5 and TRBJ2-3; tentative D call: TRBD2 (5 bases). Trimming removed 2 bases at V and 0 bases at J, with 9 bases between. Germline assignment: CDR1 LGHNA and CDR2 YNLKQL (reference sequence). CDR3 size: 15 residues. The CDR3 bases that were read are TGTGCCAGCAGCCAATGGGGTTCTAGTGCAGAA. Amino acid sequence: CASSQWGSSAE. In full, the CDR3 is CASSQWGSSAETLYF.

By share, this clone ranks as large. Genes and germline come from the mouse. The read gets to within 4 residues of the CDR3 end, and the germline J gene fills in the rest. The identical CDR3 is also encoded by other nucleotide sequences in the sample. The J gene is TRBJ1-1, the V gene TRBV19; maybe TRBD1 (5 bases). The length of the CDR3 is 14 residues. Germline CDR1 and CDR2: FNHDT and SITEND (reference sequence). Trimming shortened V by 4 bases and J by 0 bases, and 10 bases separated the two germline ends. This chain's CDR3 is CASSLQGANTEVFF. The CDR3 DNA, read in part, is TGTGCCAGCAGTCTCCAGGGAGCAAACACA. The full variable domain, its missing parts supplied by reference TRBV19 and TRBJ1-1, is GGIITQTPKFLIGQEGQKLTLKCQQNFNHDTMYWYRQDSGKGLRLIYYSITENDLQKGDLSEGYDASREKKSSFSLTVTSAQKNEMAVFLCASSLQGANTEVFFGKGTRLTVV.

By frequency in the sample, this clone is large. Here the gene names and germline are mouse. The DNA ends 4 residues before the CDR3 does, and the rest of the CDR3 is filled in from the germline J gene. The chain recombines TRBV19 with TRBJ2-7; 7 positions agree with TRBD2. Germline V lookup: CDR1 FNHDT, CDR2 SITEND (reference sequence). The CDR3 runs 13 residues. Germline trimming cut 2 bases from V and 3 bases from J; bases unmatched to any gene: 2. CDR3 bases read: TGTGCCAGCAGTATCCTGGGGGTCTAT. This gives the protein CASSILGVY. The entire CDR3 reads CASSILGVYEQYF. Using reference TRBV19 and TRBJ2-7 for the parts outside the CDR3, the full variable domain is GGIITQTPKFLIGQEGQKLTLKCQQNFNHDTMYWYRQDSGKGLRLIYYSITENDLQKGDLSEGYDASREKKSSFSLTVTSAQKNEMAVFLCASSILGVYEQYFGPGTRLTVL.

This clone has more than one count but fewer than ten. The gene symbols are mouse symbols. The read ends 4 residues before the CDR3 terminus; that terminus is restored from the germline J gene. The rearrangement uses TRBV13-3 and TRBJ2-7; no clear D. V was pared by 0 bases and J by 0 bases, with 7 bases between. The germline gives CDR1 NNHDY, CDR2 SYVADS. CDR3 length: 14 residues. The CDR3: CASSDAQSSYEQYF. The CDR3 bases that were read are TGTGCCAGCAGTGATGCGCAGAGCTCCTAT.

A note on this clone: Gene names and germline refer to mouse. The CDR3 end lies 4 residues beyond the end of the read and is filled in from the germline J gene. The chain joins TRBV29 to TRBJ2-5; 8 nucleotides align to TRBD1. The germline V gene encodes CDR1 MSHET and CDR2 SYDVDS. The V segment lost 6 bases and the J segment 2 bases; nucleotides outside the gene matches: 7. CDR3 length equals 15 residues. CDR3 DNA, as far as it was read: TGTGCTAGCAGCCACCCCACAGGGGGCCAAGAC. As protein: CASSHPTGGQD. The whole CDR3 sequence is CASSHPTGGQDTQYF.